A selection of T cell receptor beta chains follows, all from one sample in a study of blood T cells in healthy people across ages. TCRdb recomputed calls from the 5' RACE reads with MiXCR, one row per CDR3 protein. The sample has over 700,000 distinct CDR3 sequences, approximately 55% seen once; the top ten hold around 41%. The sequenced sample was blood. The source of these receptors is a man aged 80 or over in good health. The CDR3 runs from the conserved cysteine through the conserved F or W. D genes are given only for firm matches. Not every row has a clone size; where given, it reads once, few, many or a size class.

j_gene | d_gene | v_gene | abundance | CDR3nt | CDR3aa
TRBJ1-6 | - | TRBV20-1 | once | TGCAGTGCTAGATGGGAAGTGTTTACGGAGGGCTCCTATAATTCACCCCTCCACTTT | CSARWEVFTEGSYNSPLHF
TRBJ2-5 | - | TRBV2 | few | TGTGCCAGCGGCGGGTGGCGGGGTGTGGAGGAATCATATGAGGAGACCCAGTACTTC | CASGGWRGVEESYEETQYF
TRBJ2-5 | - | TRBV12-3/TRBV12-4 | few | TGTGCCAGCAGTTTTTCCGGGACGACCCAGTACTTC | CASSFSGTTQYF
TRBJ2-5 | - | TRBV5-5 | few | TGTGCCAGCAGCCTACGATCGGAGACCCAGTACTTC | CASSLRSETQYF
TRBJ1-6 | TRBD1 | TRBV2 | - | TGTGCCAGCCTTCGAGGACAGGGGAATTCACCCCTCCACTTT | CASLRGQGNSPLHF
TRBJ2-1 | - | TRBV27 | few | TGTGCCAGCAGTTCAGCTAGGAATGAGCAGTTCTTC | CASSSARNEQFF
TRBJ2-1 | TRBD2 | TRBV4-2 | - | TGTGCCAGCAGCCAAGGTGGGGGGGTCGACAATGAGCAGTTCTTC | CASSQGGGVDNEQFF
TRBJ2-7 | TRBD1 | TRBV7-8 | - | TGTGCCAGCAGCTACAGGGGGCCATCCCTCTACGAGCAGTACTTC | CASSYRGPSLYEQYF
TRBJ1-2 | - | TRBV2 | - | TGTGCCAGCACCCCATCCCGGGACGGCTACACCTTC | CASTPSRDGYTF
TRBJ1-2 | TRBD1 | TRBV6-6 | - | TGTGCCAGCAGTGCACAGGGGAATGGCTACACCTTC | CASSAQGNGYTF
TRBJ2-1 | - | TRBV7-2 | few | TGTGCCAGCAGTTATGACAGGAGCTCCTACAATGAGCAGTTCTTC | CASSYDRSSYNEQFF
TRBJ2-1 | TRBD1 | TRBV3-1 | - | TGTGCCAGCAGCCAAGGGTCGACAGGGTCTATGAATGAGCAGTTCTTC | CASSQGSTGSMNEQFF
TRBJ2-6 | - | TRBV9 | - | TGTGCCAGCAGCGTAGGATCGAGGGCCTCTGGGGCCAACGTCCTGACTTTC | CASSVGSRASGANVLTF
TRBJ2-7 | - | TRBV6-1 | - | TGTGCCAGCAGTGAGTCCCTCTTACGATCCTACGAGCAGTACTTC | CASSESLLRSYEQYF
TRBJ1-1 | - | TRBV7-3 | - | TGTGCCAGCAGTCCCACTAAAGGGGGGAGCACTGAAGCTTTCTTT | CASSPTKGGSTEAFF
TRBJ1-4 | - | TRBV21-1 | - | TGTGCCAGCATCAGAGGGACCTTTTCCACAGGGCTGGCTGAAAAACTGTTTTTT | CASIRGTFSTGLAEKLFF
TRBJ1-2 | - | TRBV28 | once | TGTGCCAGCATCGACGGACTCAACTATGGCTACACCTTC | CASIDGLNYGYTF
TRBJ2-6 | - | TRBV29-1 | few | TGCAGCGCGTCAGCAAGCTCTGGGGCCAACGTCCTGACTTTC | CSASASSGANVLTF
TRBJ1-2 | - | TRBV24-1 | few | TGTGCCACCAGTGATCCAGTAGATCGGAGTGGCTACACCTTC | CATSDPVDRSGYTF
TRBJ2-1 | TRBD2 | TRBV20-1 | - | TGCAGTGCTAGAGGATCTAGCGGGAGGGCCTACAATGAGCAGTTCTTC | CSARGSSGRAYNEQFF
TRBJ1-2 | - | TRBV5-1 | - | TGCGCCAGCAGCTTGGGGTCCAACGGCGGAGGCTACACCTTC | CASSLGSNGGGYTF
TRBJ1-1 | TRBD1 | TRBV12-3/TRBV12-4 | - | TGTGCCAGCAGCCGCACAGGGGCTGGCACTGAAGCTTTCTTT | CASSRTGAGTEAFF
TRBJ2-3 | - | TRBV5-5 | - | TGTGCCAGCAGCTCGGGCGGCGCGTCCCCTTACGCGTATTTT | CASSSGGASPYAYF
TRBJ1-2 | - | TRBV4-1 | - | TGCGCCAGCAGTTTTTTGGGCGGTTGGGGGTATGGCTACACCTTC | CASSFLGGWGYGYTF
TRBJ2-7 | - | TRBV28 | few | TGTGCCAGCAGTTTGGTGGTGGCGGGATGGACCTACGAGCAGTACTTC | CASSLVVAGWTYEQYF
TRBJ2-7 | - | TRBV4-1 | - | TGCGCCAGCAGCCAGCGCCTAACCTCGTACGAGCAGTACTTC | CASSQRLTSYEQYF
TRBJ2-7 | - | TRBV7-9 | - | TGTGCCAGCACCTTAAACTCTCTCTCTTTCGAGCAGTACTTC | CASTLNSLSFEQYF
TRBJ2-7 | - | TRBV10-2 | - | TGCGCCAGCACCCCGGAGGCTCTGGGGCGCTACGAGCAGTACTTC | CASTPEALGRYEQYF
TRBJ2-7 | TRBD2 | TRBV5-5 | - | TGTGCCAGCAGCCAAAGTCCGGGACTAGTGTGGGCATACGAGCAGTACTTC | CASSQSPGLVWAYEQYF
TRBJ2-3 | - | TRBV14 | - | TGTGCCAGCAGCCAAGAACACAGATACGCGTATTTT | CASSQEHRYAYF
TRBJ1-2 | TRBD1 | TRBV2 | few | TGTGCCAGCGCAAGCCAACAGGGGGCGGGTGGCTACACCTTC | CASASQQGAGGYTF
TRBJ2-7 | TRBD2 | TRBV12-3/TRBV12-4 | - | TGTGCCAGCAGTTTGAGGGGGAGCGGGGGCAATGAGCAGTACTTC | CASSLRGSGGNEQYF